Shown below are 21 T cell receptor beta chains from a single sample sequenced in a study of quantifying T cell responses using KT2 cells. Turning to the study itself: RNA was reverse transcribed with TCR alpha and beta constant-region primers.

The cDNA 3' end received a ligated oligonucleotide with a UMI. The first PCR ran roughly 4 cycles with an equimolar RC1.1 and RC1.2 beta primer mix. TCRdb used MiXCR to reprocess the UMI-ligation and nested PCR reads, holding one entry per CDR3 protein. The sample carries tens of thousands of distinct CDR3 sequences, 9% to 15% recorded once. Input material: PBMCs spiked with cells of the T cell clone KT2. The receptor set was obtained from a human donor.

At least ten counts were recorded for this clonotype. J is TRBJ1-4 and V is TRBV2; no firm D call. V was shortened by 4 bases and J by 5 bases, with 11 bases between the two germline ends. The CDR3 is 14 amino acids. Per the germline V gene, CDR1 is SNHLY and CDR2 is FYNNEI. The CDR3 sequence: CASSVLAINEKLFF. The DNA for the CDR3 is TGTGCCAGCAGTGTCTTGGCCATCAATGAAAAACTGTTTTTT.

This clonotype was detected ten times or more. The V and J genes are TRBV5-1 and TRBJ2-3, with D possibly matching TRBD1 (5 bases). This CDR3 region has 17 residues. The germline CDR1 and CDR2 sequences are SGHRS and YFSETQ. V was cut by 4 bases and J by 2 bases, with 20 bases left in between. CDR3 residues: CASSPGQGRFNTDTQYF. Written as DNA, the CDR3 is TGCGCCAGCAGCCCAGGCCAGGGTCGGTTTAACACAGATACGCAGTATTTT.

The sample holds a few counts of this clonotype. The chain carries TRBV3-1 and TRBJ2-7; D is ambiguous. CDR1 is LGHDT, CDR2 YNNKEL, per germline (reference sequence). Trimming pared 1 base from V and 9 bases from J, leaving 16 bases between. This CDR3 contains 14 residues. CDR3 protein: CASSQGSGIQGQYF. As DNA, the CDR3 is TGTGCCAGCAGCCAAGGAAGTGGGATCCAAGGGCAGTACTTC.

There are a few counts of this clonotype. The chain has TRBV12-3 or TRBV12-4 and TRBJ2-5; no clear D gene. This CDR3 spans 14 amino acids. V gave up 0 bases and J gave up 1 base, with 6 bases separating them. The CDR3 sequence is CASSLAAVQETQYF. The CDR3 nucleotides read TGTGCCAGCAGTTTAGCGGCGGTCCAAGAGACCCAGTACTTC.

There are a few counts of this clonotype. V is TRBV27 and J is TRBJ2-1; the D gene is possibly TRBD2 (5 bases). The CDR3 extends over 14 amino acids. CDR1 is MNHEY and CDR2 is SMNVEV in the germline V gene (reference sequence). V lost 6 bases, J lost 5 bases, and 14 bases lay in between. The chain's CDR3 is CASRYDKRNNEQFF. For the CDR3, the DNA is TGTGCCAGCAGATATGATAAGCGGAACAATGAGCAGTTCTTC.

This clonotype has ten or more counts. The chain employs TRBV12-3 or TRBV12-4 and TRBJ1-2; no definite D call. Deletions cut 7 bases from V and 2 bases from J, with 14 bases between. This CDR3 comprises 14 residues. The CDR3 DNA reads TGTGCCAGCACCAAGCCTACAGAGAACTATGGCTACACCTTC. Amino acid sequence: CASTKPTENYGYTF.

The chain employs TRBV27 and TRBJ1-1; D perhaps matches TRBD1 (6 bases). CDR1 and CDR2 (germline): MNHEY, SMNVEV (reference sequence). Between the trimmed V and J ends, which lost 5 bases and 7 bases, there was a span of 14 bases. This CDR3 spans 13 amino acids. The CDR3 here is CASSAQGWNEAFF. CDR3 sequence (DNA): TGTGCCAGCAGTGCCCAGGGGTGGAATGAAGCTTTCTTT.

The V gene is TRBV20-1, the J gene TRBJ2-4; the D gene is possibly TRBD2 (6 bases). The CDR3 spans 17 residues. Germline assignment: CDR1 DFQATT and CDR2 SNEGSKA (reference sequence). V lost 3 bases to trimming and J lost 1 base, with 19 bases between them. This chain's CDR3 is CSASTPGRGLAKNIQYF. CDR3 nucleotide sequence: TGCAGTGCTAGCACCCCAGGGCGGGGACTGGCCAAAAACATTCAGTACTTC.

The chain has TRBV10-3 and TRBJ2-5; 14 nucleotides align to TRBD2. This CDR3 has 15 residues. Per germline, CDR1 ENHRY and CDR2 SYGVKD. Unmatched junction bases numbered 3, after V lost 4 bases and J lost 5 bases. CDR3 sequence: CAISGLAGGEETQYF. The DNA of the CDR3 is TGTGCCATCAGTGGACTAGCGGGGGGGGAGGAGACCCAGTACTTC.

V usage is TRBV5-1 and J usage is TRBJ2-5; no clear D. Germline CDR1 and CDR2: SGHRS and YFSETQ. With 0 bases removed from V and 5 bases from J, the gap between germline ends came to 8 bases. The CDR3 has 13 amino acids. DNA of the CDR3: TGCGCCAGCAGCTTGGGCCCAATTGAGACCCAGTACTTC. Translated, it gives CASSLGPIETQYF.

CDR3 sequence reads: CASSVGPNTEAFF. The DNA for the CDR3 is TGTGCCAGCAGCGTAGGCCCGAACACTGAAGCTTTCTTT. The chain joins TRBV7-2 to TRBJ1-1; D gene uncertain. Trimming pared 5 bases from V and 1 base from J, leaving 8 bases between. Germline CDR1 and CDR2: SGHTA and FQGNSA. The CDR3 extends over 13 amino acids.

This clonotype was seen a few times. The chain combines TRBV20-1 with TRBJ2-1; 12 nucleotides agree with TRBD2. The germline gives CDR1 DFQATT, CDR2 SNEGSKA (reference sequence). The length of the CDR3 is 18 residues. After removal of 3 bases from V and 0 bases from J, the junction contained 9 bases not matched to a gene. CDR3 loop: CSASGSSGRGVSYNEQFF. CDR3 nucleotides: TGCAGTGCTAGTGGGTCTAGCGGGAGGGGGGTCTCCTACAATGAGCAGTTCTTC.

The V and J genes are TRBV2 and TRBJ1-4; possible D gene TRBD1, 5 bases. The germline V gene encodes CDR1 SNHLY and CDR2 FYNNEI. The germline V and J ends were trimmed by 8 bases and 8 bases, with 15 bases remaining between them. CDR3 length: 13 amino acids. The CDR3 spells CASGKGWVEKLFF. The CDR3 DNA sequence: TGTGCCAGCGGAAAGGGGTGGGTCGAAAAACTGTTTTTT.

This clonotype was observed a few times. V is TRBV5-1 and J is TRBJ1-1, with a tentative D call TRBD1 (5 bases). This CDR3 comprises 14 residues. V shed 4 bases and J shed 2 bases, with 12 bases lying between them. The germline CDR1 and CDR2 sequences are SGHRS and YFSETQ. The CDR3 nucleotides read TGCGCCAGCAGCCTGACGACAGAAAACACTGAAGCTTTCTTT. It specifies CASSLTTENTEAFF.

The table lists this clonotype with a few counts. The chain couples TRBV29-1 to TRBJ2-3, with no clear D. Trimming pared 5 bases from V and 0 bases from J, leaving 9 bases between. CDR1 is SQVTM, CDR2 ANQGSEA, per germline. This CDR3 contains 13 residues. The CDR3 loop reads CSVRVTSTDTQYF. CDR3 in DNA: TGCAGCGTTCGGGTAACTAGCACAGATACGCAGTATTTT.

This clonotype appeared a few times. The chain recombines TRBV7-9 with TRBJ1-6; D is uncertain. The V gene's germline CDR1 is SEHNR and CDR2 FQNEAQ (reference sequence). The CDR3 totals 16 residues. The V end was cut by 3 bases, the J end by 7 bases, with 16 bases between. CDR3 DNA sequence: TGTGCCAGCAGCTTCCACAATGATCCGTCGAATTCACCCCTCCACTTT. Protein sequence: CASSFHNDPSNSPLHF.

The J gene is TRBJ2-3, the V gene TRBV5-1; maybe TRBD1 (5 bases). The CDR3 is 15 residues long. Germline assignment: CDR1 SGHRS and CDR2 YFSETQ. V lost 6 bases, J lost 4 bases, and 18 bases lay in between. In nucleotides, the CDR3 is TGCGCCAGCAAACCTATCGGGCAGGGCCCAGATACGCAGTATTTT. It yields the protein CASKPIGQGPDTQYF.

The count of this clonotype is one. J is TRBJ1-1 and V is TRBV5-1; weak D call: TRBD1 (5 bases). The germline V and J ends were trimmed by 0 bases and 7 bases, with 16 bases remaining between them. The CDR3 contains 15 residues. The germline V gene encodes CDR1 SGHRS and CDR2 YFSETQ. The CDR3: CASSLGAREFDEAFF. CDR3 bases: TGCGCCAGCAGCTTGGGGGCCAGGGAATTTGATGAAGCTTTCTTT.

This clonotype was counted at least ten times. The rearrangement uses TRBV12-3 or TRBV12-4 and TRBJ1-3; TRBD1 is a possible D gene (6 bases). V lost 6 bases to trimming and J lost 7 bases, with 13 bases between them. CDR3 length: 13 amino acids. CDR3 nucleotides: TGTGCCAGCAGCCCCACAGGGCGGAACACCATATATTTT. Translated: CASSPTGRNTIYF.

This chain connects TRBV20-1 to TRBJ2-7, with D tentatively TRBD2 (6 bases). Germline values: CDR1 DFQATT, CDR2 SNEGSKA (reference sequence). This CDR3 has 13 residues. Trimming removed 7 bases from V and 0 bases from J, with 13 bases in between. DNA for the CDR3: TGCAGTGGGCTGGGACTCACCTCCTACGAGCAGTACTTC. Translation: CSGLGLTSYEQYF.

This clonotype was counted between two and nine times. This rearrangement joins TRBV20-1 to TRBJ2-1; D may be TRBD1 (5 bases). Between the trimmed V and J ends, which lost 1 base and 0 bases, there was a span of 10 bases. Germline assignment: CDR1 DFQATT and CDR2 SNEGSKA (reference sequence). The CDR3 has 15 amino acids. In nucleotides, the CDR3 is TGCAGTGCTAGAGGGGGCTTCAGCTCCTACAATGAGCAGTTCTTC. It translates to CSARGGFSSYNEQFF.